This TCR beta chain was captured in a study of CD8 T cells in Susac syndrome. V shed 10 bases, J shed 2 bases, and the junction held 8 bases outside the gene matches. This CDR3 has 14 amino acids. The germline CDR1 and CDR2 sequences are ENHRY and SYGVKD. RNA, at about 0.45 to 1 ug, was reverse transcribed with random hexamers. With immunoSEQ multiplex PCR, TCR beta CDR3 was amplified across 54 Vbeta and 13 Jbeta. MiXCR was run by TCRdb on the immunoSEQ multiplex PCR reads, yielding one entry per CDR3 protein. The top ten hold just over 0.13% of the sample, which has some 170,000 distinct CDR3 sequences, 93% seen once. Sequencing of TCR beta was performed on blood CD8+ T cells and on blood CD4+ T cells. Matched for age and sex, the controls were healthy donors.

The sequenced sample was CD4+ T cells from PBMCs. The chain has TRBV10-3 and TRBJ1-5; 7 bases fit TRBD1. The sequence came from a human donor in good health. The CDR3 sequence: CATRGSEGNQPQHF. CDR3 bases: TGTGCCACCAGGGGGTCAGAGGGCAATCAGCCCCAGCATTTT.